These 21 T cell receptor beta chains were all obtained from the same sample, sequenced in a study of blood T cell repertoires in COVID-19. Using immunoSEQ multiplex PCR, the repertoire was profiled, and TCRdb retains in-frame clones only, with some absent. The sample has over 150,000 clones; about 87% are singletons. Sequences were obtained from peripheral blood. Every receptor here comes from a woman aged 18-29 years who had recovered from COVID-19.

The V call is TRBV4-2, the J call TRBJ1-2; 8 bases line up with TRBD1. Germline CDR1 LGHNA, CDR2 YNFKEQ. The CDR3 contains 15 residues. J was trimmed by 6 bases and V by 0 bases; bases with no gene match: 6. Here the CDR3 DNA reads TGTGCCAGCAGCCAAGAAGGGGCGACAGGGGATGGCTACACCTTC. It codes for CASSQEGATGDGYTF.

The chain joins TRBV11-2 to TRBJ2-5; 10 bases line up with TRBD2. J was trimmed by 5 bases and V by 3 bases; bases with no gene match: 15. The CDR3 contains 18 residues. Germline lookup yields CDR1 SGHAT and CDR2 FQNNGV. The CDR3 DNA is TGTGCCAGCAGCTTGCGTTATCGGACTAGCGGCGTTGGGGAGACCCAGTACTTC. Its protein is CASSLRYRTSGVGETQYF. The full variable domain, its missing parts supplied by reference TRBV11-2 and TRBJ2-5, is EAGVAQSPRYKIIEKRQSVAFWCNPISGHATLYWYQQILGQGPKLLIQFQNNGVVDDSQLPKDRFSAERLKGVDSTLKIQPAKLEDSAVYLCASSLRYRTSGVGETQYFGPGTRLLVL.

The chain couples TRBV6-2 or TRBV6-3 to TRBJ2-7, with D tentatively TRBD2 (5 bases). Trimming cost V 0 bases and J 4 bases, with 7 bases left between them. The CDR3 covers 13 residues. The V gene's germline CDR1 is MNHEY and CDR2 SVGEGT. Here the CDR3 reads CASSYSSVYEQYF. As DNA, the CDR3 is TGTGCCAGCAGTTACTCTAGCGTTTACGAGCAGTACTTC.

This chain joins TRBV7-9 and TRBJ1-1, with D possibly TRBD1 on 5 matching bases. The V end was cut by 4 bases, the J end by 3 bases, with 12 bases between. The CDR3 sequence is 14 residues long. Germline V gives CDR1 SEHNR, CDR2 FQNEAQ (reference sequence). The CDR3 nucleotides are TGTGCCAGCAGCTCCGAAAGGGGATACACTGAAGCTTTCTTT. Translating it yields CASSSERGYTEAFF.

CDR3 DNA sequence: TGTGCCAGCAGCATATCCGGGGGGCCCGATGAGCAGTTCTTC. Translation: CASSISGGPDEQFF. The J gene is TRBJ2-1, the V gene TRBV9; possibly TRBD2 for D (7 bases). Germline CDR1 and CDR2: SGDLS and YYNGEE. Between the trimmed V and J ends, which lost 4 bases and 8 bases, there was a span of 16 bases. The CDR3 contains 14 residues. Full variable domain (remainder filled in from reference TRBV9 and TRBJ2-1): DSGVTQTPKHLITATGQRVTLRCSPRSGDLSVYWYQQSLDQGLQFLIQYYNGEERAKGNILERFSAQQFPDLHSELNLSSLELGDSALYFCASSISGGPDEQFFGPGTRLTVL.

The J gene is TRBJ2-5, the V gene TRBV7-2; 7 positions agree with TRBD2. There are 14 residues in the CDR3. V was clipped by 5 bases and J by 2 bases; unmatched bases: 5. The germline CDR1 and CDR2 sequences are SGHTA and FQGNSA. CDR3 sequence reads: CASSLQAGQETQYF. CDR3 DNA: TGTGCCAGCAGCCTTCAAGCGGGGCAAGAGACCCAGTACTTC.

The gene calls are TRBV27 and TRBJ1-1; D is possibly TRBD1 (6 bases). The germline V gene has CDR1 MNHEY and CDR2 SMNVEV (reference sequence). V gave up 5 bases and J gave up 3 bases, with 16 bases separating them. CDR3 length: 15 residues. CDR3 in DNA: TGTGCCAGCAGTCCAGGCACAGGGCCGGACACTGAAGCTTTCTTT. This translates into CASSPGTGPDTEAFF.

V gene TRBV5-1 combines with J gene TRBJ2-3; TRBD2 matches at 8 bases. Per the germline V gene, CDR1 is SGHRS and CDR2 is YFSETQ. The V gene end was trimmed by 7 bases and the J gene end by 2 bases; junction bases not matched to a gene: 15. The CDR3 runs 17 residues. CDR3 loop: CASRQNGGGINTDTQYF. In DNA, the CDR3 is TGCGCCAGCCGCCAAAACGGCGGGGGGATTAACACAGATACGCAGTATTTT.

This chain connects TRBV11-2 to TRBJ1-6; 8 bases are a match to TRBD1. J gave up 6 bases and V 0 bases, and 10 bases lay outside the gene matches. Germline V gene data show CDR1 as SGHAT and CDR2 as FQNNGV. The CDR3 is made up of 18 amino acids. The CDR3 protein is CASSLDQGRGRGNSPLHF. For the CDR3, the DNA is TGTGCCAGCAGCTTAGATCAGGGCAGGGGGCGAGGTAATTCACCCCTCCACTTT. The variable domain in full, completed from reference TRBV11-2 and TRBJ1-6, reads EAGVAQSPRYKIIEKRQSVAFWCNPISGHATLYWYQQILGQGPKLLIQFQNNGVVDDSQLPKDRFSAERLKGVDSTLKIQPAKLEDSAVYLCASSLDQGRGRGNSPLHFGNGTRLTVT.

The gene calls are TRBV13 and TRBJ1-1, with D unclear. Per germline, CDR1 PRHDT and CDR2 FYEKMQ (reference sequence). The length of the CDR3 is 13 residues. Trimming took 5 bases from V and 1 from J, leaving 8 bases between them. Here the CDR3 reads CASSPRGNTEAFF. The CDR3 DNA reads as TGTGCCAGCAGCCCACGAGGGAACACTGAAGCTTTCTTT.

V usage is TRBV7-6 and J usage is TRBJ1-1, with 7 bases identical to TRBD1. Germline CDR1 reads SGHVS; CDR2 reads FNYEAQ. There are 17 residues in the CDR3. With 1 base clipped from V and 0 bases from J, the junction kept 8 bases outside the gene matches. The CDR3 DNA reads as TGTGCCAGCAGCTTAGACGAGGGACAGTACATGAACACTGAAGCTTTCTTT. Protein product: CASSLDEGQYMNTEAFF.

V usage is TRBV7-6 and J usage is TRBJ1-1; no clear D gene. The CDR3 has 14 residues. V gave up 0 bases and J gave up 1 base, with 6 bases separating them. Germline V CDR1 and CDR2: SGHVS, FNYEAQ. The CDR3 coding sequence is TGTGCCAGCAGCTTAGCACAGAAGAACACTGAAGCTTTCTTT. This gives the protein CASSLAQKNTEAFF.

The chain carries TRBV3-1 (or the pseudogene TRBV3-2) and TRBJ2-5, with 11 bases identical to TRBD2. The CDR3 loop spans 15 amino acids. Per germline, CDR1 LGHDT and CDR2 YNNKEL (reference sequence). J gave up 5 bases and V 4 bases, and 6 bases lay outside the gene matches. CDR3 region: CASSPLAGGRETQYF. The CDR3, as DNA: TGTGCCAGCAGCCCTTTAGCGGGAGGGAGGGAGACCCAGTACTTC.

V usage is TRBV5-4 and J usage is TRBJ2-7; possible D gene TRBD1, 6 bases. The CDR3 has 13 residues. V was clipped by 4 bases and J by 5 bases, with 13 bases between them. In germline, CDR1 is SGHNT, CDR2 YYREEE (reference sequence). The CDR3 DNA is TGTGCCAGCAGCAACGGACAGCTTAACGAGCAGTACTTC. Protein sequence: CASSNGQLNEQYF. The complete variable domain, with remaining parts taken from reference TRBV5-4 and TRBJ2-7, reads ETGVTQSPTHLIKTRGQQVTLRCSSQSGHNTVSWYQQALGQGPQFIFQYYREEENGRGNFPPRFSGLQFPNYSSELNVNALELDDSALYLCASSNGQLNEQYFGPGTRLTVT.

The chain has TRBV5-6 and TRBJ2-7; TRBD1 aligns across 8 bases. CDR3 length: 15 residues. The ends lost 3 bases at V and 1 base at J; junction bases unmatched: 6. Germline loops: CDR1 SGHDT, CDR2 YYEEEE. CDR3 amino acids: CASSYQGASSYEQYF. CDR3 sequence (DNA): TGTGCCAGCAGCTACCAGGGGGCATCGTCCTACGAGCAGTACTTC.

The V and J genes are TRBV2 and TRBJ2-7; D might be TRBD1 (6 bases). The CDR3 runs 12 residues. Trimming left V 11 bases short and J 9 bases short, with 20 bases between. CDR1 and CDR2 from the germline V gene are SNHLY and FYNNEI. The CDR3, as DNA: TGTGCCCGGCAATACGGGACAAGAGTGCAGTACTTC. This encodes CARQYGTRVQYF.

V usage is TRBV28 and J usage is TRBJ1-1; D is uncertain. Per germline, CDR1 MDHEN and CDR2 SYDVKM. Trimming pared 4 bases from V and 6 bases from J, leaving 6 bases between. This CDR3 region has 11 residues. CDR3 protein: CASSSYAEAFF. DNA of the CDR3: TGTGCCAGCAGTTCGTATGCTGAAGCTTTCTTT.

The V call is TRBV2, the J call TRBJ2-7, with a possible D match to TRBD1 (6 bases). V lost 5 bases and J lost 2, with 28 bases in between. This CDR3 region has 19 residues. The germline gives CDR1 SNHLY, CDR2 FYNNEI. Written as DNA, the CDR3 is TGTGCCAGCAGTCTCAGTCTTAATAAAAGGACAGCGATAACCTACGAGCAGTACGTC. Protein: CASSLSLNKRTAITYEQYV.

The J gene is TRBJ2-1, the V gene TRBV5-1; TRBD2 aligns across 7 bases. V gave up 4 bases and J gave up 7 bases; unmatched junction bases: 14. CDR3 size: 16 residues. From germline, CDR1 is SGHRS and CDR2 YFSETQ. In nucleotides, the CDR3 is TGCGCCAGCAGCCAGCCTCCGGGACTACCTAAAAATGAGCAGTTCTTC. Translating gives CASSQPPGLPKNEQFF.

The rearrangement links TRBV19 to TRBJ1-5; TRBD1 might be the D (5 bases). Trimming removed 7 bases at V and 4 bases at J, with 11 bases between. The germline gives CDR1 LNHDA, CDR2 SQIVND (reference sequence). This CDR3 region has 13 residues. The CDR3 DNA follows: TGTGCCAGTATGGCAGGGTATAATCAGCCCCAGCATTTT. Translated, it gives CASMAGYNQPQHF.

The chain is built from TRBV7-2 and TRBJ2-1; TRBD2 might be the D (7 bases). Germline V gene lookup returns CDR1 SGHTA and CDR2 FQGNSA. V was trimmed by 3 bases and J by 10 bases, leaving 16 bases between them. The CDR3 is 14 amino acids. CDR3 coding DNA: TGTGCCAGCAGCTTCCGTGGGGGGGCTGGGGAGCAGTTCTTC. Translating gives CASSFRGGAGEQFF. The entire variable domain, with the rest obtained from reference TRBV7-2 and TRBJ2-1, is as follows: GAGVSQSPSNKVTEKGKDVELRCDPISGHTALYWYRQSLGQGLEFLIYFQGNSAPDKSGLPSDRFSAERTGGSVSTLTIQRTQQEDSAVYLCASSFRGGAGEQFFGPGTRLTVL.